Below, 15 T cell receptor beta chains from the same sample are listed, as sequenced in a study of T-cell reconstitution after alpha-beta-depleted transplantation in children listed by TCRdb under 2016. Receptor libraries were prepared by PCR. The reads were generated on an Illumina HiSeq 2500. TCR libraries were prepared with molecular barcoding, using unique molecular identifiers to normalize TCRbeta repertoire quantification. The raw public reads went through TCRdb reprocessing: fastp at Q25, MiXCR clone calling, in-frame beta chains kept. Records with the same CDR3 protein are collapsed into one entry carrying the most frequent genes and DNA. Present in this sample are about 90,000 distinct CDR3 sequences, about 14% of which were seen just once. The top ten hold 20% of the sample. The label giving this sample's treatment or condition can be read as: allogeneic hematopoietic cell transplantation with graft depleted of TCRalphabeta T cells and CD19 B cells.

The sequencing here drew on PBMCs, mostly from graft donor cells, taken 180 days after TCRalphabeta/CD19-depleted stem cell transplant. The receptors originated from a male patient aged 2 to 9 who had a stem cell transplant for acute lymphoblastic leukemia, so the T cells may come from the graft donor.

Only a few counts were recorded for this clonotype. CDR3 in DNA: TGCGCCAGCAGCTATGGGGTCAGGGGAAACACCATATATTTT. Amino acids: CASSYGVRGNTIYF. This chain links TRBV5-1 with TRBJ1-3; D gene ambiguous. V was clipped by 3 bases and J by 4 bases, with 11 bases between them. Germline CDR1 reads SGHRS; CDR2 reads YFSETQ. This CDR3 is 14 amino acids long.

At least ten counts were recorded for this clonotype. The gene calls are TRBV6-1 and TRBJ1-3; 7 bases are shared with TRBD1. The CDR3 extends over 15 amino acids. V lost 2 bases and J lost 4; bases outside the gene matches: 5. Germline V CDR1 and CDR2: MNHNS, SASEGT. CDR3 DNA sequence: TGTGCCAGCAGTGAATATGACAGGGACGGAAACACCATATATTTT. Protein sequence: CASSEYDRDGNTIYF.

This chain joins TRBV5-6 and TRBJ1-1; 7 bases line up with TRBD1. This CDR3 spans 16 amino acids. CDR1 is SGHDT, CDR2 YYEEEE, per germline. J gave up 5 bases and V 1 base, and 11 bases lay outside the gene matches. The CDR3 loop is CASSLWSGGTRTEAFF. Here the CDR3 DNA reads TGTGCCAGCAGCTTGTGGTCAGGGGGTACGAGAACTGAAGCTTTCTTT.

This clonotype was seen many times. The chain carries TRBV5-1 and TRBJ1-2, with D possibly TRBD1 on 5 matching bases. Per germline, CDR1 SGHRS and CDR2 YFSETQ. Trimming left V 0 bases short and J 6 bases short, with 15 bases between. The CDR3 is 15 residues long. In DNA, the CDR3 is TGCGCCAGCAGCTTGGTGGGTGAGGCAGGGCATGGCTACACCTTC. The encoded protein is CASSLVGEAGHGYTF. The full variable domain, its missing parts supplied by reference TRBV5-1 and TRBJ1-2, is KAGVTQTPRYLIKTRGQQVTLSCSPISGHRSVSWYQQTPGQGLQFLFEYFSETQRNKGNFPGRFSGRQFSNSRSEMNVSTLELGDSALYLCASSLVGEAGHGYTFGSGTRLTVV.

The sample holds a few counts of this clonotype. This chain connects TRBV7-2 to TRBJ1-5; D gene unclear. V lost 5 bases and J 6 bases, leaving 20 bases between the germline ends. Germline V lookup: CDR1 SGHTA, CDR2 FQGNSA. This CDR3 region has 16 residues. CDR3: CASSPTMAGWGQPQHF. The CDR3 DNA reads TGTGCCAGCAGCCCTACTATGGCGGGTTGGGGTCAGCCCCAGCATTTT. The full variable domain, with the rest looked up from reference TRBV7-2 and TRBJ1-5, is GAGVSQSPSNKVTEKGKDVELRCDPISGHTALYWYRQSLGQGLEFLIYFQGNSAPDKSGLPSDRFSAERTGGSVSTLTIQRTQQEDSAVYLCASSPTMAGWGQPQHFGDGTRLSIL.

This clonotype was detected a few times. V gene TRBV10-3 combines with J gene TRBJ1-5, with 9 positions matching TRBD1. Germline CDR1 ENHRY, CDR2 SYGVKD. The CDR3 runs to 16 residues. V was pared by 8 bases and J by 0 bases, with 8 bases of the junction left unmatched. The CDR3 is CAIGRDRAYSNQPQHF. In nucleotides, the CDR3 is TGTGCCATCGGCCGGGACAGGGCTTATAGCAATCAGCCCCAGCATTTT.

This clonotype was detected only a few times. This chain connects TRBV6-6 to TRBJ2-5, with D perhaps being TRBD1 or TRBD2 (5 bases each). V was shortened by 8 bases and J by 1 base, with 8 bases between the two germline ends. The CDR3 is 12 residues long. CDR1 is MNHNY, CDR2 SVGAGI, per germline (reference sequence). CDR3 bases: TGTGCCAGCGGGGACGGCCAAGAGACCCAGTACTTC. This gives the protein CASGDGQETQYF.

The chain recombines TRBV6-2 or TRBV6-3 with TRBJ1-6; 7 positions match TRBD1. CDR1 is MNHEY and CDR2 is SVGEGT in the germline V gene. This CDR3 region has 14 residues. After removal of 7 bases from V and 7 bases from J, the junction contained 7 bases not matched to a gene. CDR3: CASIPRDSNSPLHF. CDR3 nucleotide sequence: TGTGCCAGCATCCCAAGGGACAGCAATTCACCCCTCCACTTT.

This clonotype occurred many times. The rearrangement links TRBV27 to TRBJ2-1, with 8 bases identical to TRBD1. The CDR3 has 16 residues. The junction had 4 bases not matched to a gene; V was cut back by 0 bases and J by 3 bases. Germline V CDR1 and CDR2: MNHEY, SMNVEV (reference sequence). The DNA of the CDR3 is TGTGCCAGCAGTTTATCGGAACAGGGGGACTACAATGAGCAGTTCTTC. Translation gives CASSLSEQGDYNEQFF.

This chain links TRBV12-3 or TRBV12-4 with TRBJ1-2, with 7 bases fitting TRBD1. The trim removed 7 bases at V and 6 bases at J, leaving 2 bases unmatched. There are 11 residues in the CDR3. This CDR3 is CASNGQDGYTF. The CDR3, as DNA: TGTGCCAGCAACGGACAGGATGGCTACACCTTC.

This clonotype was found many times. V usage is TRBV9 and J usage is TRBJ2-5; possibly TRBD1 or TRBD2 for D (5 bases each). CDR3 length: 16 residues. Per the germline V gene, CDR1 is SGDLS and CDR2 is YYNGEE. V lost 4 bases to trimming and J lost 4 bases, with 20 bases between them. The CDR3 here is CASSPRSEPGRETQYF. CDR3 nucleotides: TGTGCCAGCAGCCCAAGATCCGAGCCAGGGAGAGAGACCCAGTACTTC.

The V call is TRBV12-5, the J call TRBJ2-5; D is unresolved. The J call may be mistaken, given a closer DNA end match to TRBJ2-3. The CDR3 extends over 13 amino acids. Germline V gene data show CDR1 as LGHNT and CDR2 as FRNRAP. The CDR3 bases are TGTGCTAGTGGTTCAGGCTCGGAGAATACGCAGTATTTT. Protein: CASGSGSENTQYF.

This clonotype was counted ten times or more. The V gene is TRBV5-1, the J gene TRBJ2-1; 12 positions agree with TRBD2. This CDR3 region has 17 residues. Germline lookup yields CDR1 SGHRS and CDR2 YFSETQ. The V gene end was trimmed by 3 bases and the J gene end by 0 bases; junction bases not matched to a gene: 4. The CDR3 reads CASSSTSGGSSYNEQFF. The DNA of the CDR3 is TGCGCCAGCAGCTCTACTAGCGGGGGGAGCTCCTACAATGAGCAGTTCTTC.

The rearrangement uses TRBV7-2 and TRBJ2-7, with 8 bases matching TRBD1. The CDR3 is made up of 14 amino acids. Unmatched junction bases numbered 3, after V lost 4 bases and J lost 1 base. Germline V lookup: CDR1 SGHTA, CDR2 FQGNSA. CDR3 residues: CASSSRDRSYEQYF. CDR3 DNA: TGTGCCAGCAGCTCCCGGGACAGGTCCTACGAGCAGTACTTC. Variable domain in full (rest from reference TRBV7-2 and TRBJ2-7): GAGVSQSPSNKVTEKGKDVELRCDPISGHTALYWYRQSLGQGLEFLIYFQGNSAPDKSGLPSDRFSAERTGGSVSTLTIQRTQQEDSAVYLCASSSRDRSYEQYFGPGTRLTVT.

The table lists this clonotype with a few counts. J is TRBJ2-7 and V is TRBV7-7; 9 bases are shared with TRBD1. Germline V lookup: CDR1 SSHAT, CDR2 FNYEAQ (reference sequence). The length of the CDR3 is 15 residues. Unmatched junction bases numbered 4, after V lost 2 bases and J lost 2 bases. As DNA, the CDR3 is TGTGCCAGCAGCTTACAACAGGGGGCTACCTACGAGCAGTACTTC. The encoded protein is CASSLQQGATYEQYF.